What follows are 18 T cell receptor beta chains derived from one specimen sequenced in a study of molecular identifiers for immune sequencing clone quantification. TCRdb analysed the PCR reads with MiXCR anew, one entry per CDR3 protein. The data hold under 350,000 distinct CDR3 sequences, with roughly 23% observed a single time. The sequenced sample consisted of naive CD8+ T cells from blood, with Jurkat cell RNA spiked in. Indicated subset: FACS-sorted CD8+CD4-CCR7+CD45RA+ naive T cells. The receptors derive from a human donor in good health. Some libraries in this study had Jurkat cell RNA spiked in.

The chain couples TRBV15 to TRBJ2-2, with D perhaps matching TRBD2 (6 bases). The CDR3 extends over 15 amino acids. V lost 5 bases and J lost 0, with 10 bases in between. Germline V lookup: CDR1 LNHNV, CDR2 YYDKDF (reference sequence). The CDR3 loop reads CATSGGLPNTGELFF. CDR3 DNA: TGTGCCACCAGCGGTGGACTACCGAACACCGGGGAGCTGTTTTTT. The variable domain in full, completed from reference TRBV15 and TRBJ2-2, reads DAMVIQNPRYQVTQFGKPVTLSCSQTLNHNVMYWYQQKSSQAPKLLFHYYDKDFNNEADTPDNFQSRRPNTSFCFLDIRSPGLGDTAMYLCATSGGLPNTGELFFGEGSRLTVL.

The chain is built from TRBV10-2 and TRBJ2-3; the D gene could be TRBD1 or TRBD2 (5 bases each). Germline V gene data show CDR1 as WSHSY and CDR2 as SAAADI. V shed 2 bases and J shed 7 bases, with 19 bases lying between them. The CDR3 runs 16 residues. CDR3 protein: CASSEEAAGLDNTQYF. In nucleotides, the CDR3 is TGCGCCAGCAGTGAGGAAGCGGCAGGGCTTGACAATACGCAGTATTTT.

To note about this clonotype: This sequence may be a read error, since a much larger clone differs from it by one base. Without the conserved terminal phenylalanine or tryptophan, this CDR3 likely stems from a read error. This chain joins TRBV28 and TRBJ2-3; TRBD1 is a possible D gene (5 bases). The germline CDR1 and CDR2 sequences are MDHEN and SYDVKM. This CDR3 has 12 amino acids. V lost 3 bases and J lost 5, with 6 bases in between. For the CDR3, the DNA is TGTGCCAGCAGTTTGACAGTAGATACGCAGTATTAT. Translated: CASSLTVDTQYY.

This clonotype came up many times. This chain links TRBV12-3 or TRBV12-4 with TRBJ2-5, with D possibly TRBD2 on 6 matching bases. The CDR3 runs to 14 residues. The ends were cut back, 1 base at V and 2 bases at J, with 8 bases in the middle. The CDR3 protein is CASSLGRGQETQYF. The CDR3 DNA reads TGTGCCAGCAGTTTAGGGCGGGGACAAGAGACCCAGTACTTC.

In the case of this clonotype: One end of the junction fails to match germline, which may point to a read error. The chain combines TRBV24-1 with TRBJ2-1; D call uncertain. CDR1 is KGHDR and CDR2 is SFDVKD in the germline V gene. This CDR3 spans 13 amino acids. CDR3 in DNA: TGTGCCGCCAGTGATAGAAACTACAATGAGCAGTTCTTC. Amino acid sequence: CAASDRNYNEQFF.

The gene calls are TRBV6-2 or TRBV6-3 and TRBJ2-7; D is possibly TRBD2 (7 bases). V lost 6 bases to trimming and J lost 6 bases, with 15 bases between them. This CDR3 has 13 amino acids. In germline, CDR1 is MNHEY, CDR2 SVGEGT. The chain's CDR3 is CASRYGGPREQYF. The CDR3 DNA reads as TGTGCCAGCAGGTACGGGGGGCCTCGCGAGCAGTACTTC.

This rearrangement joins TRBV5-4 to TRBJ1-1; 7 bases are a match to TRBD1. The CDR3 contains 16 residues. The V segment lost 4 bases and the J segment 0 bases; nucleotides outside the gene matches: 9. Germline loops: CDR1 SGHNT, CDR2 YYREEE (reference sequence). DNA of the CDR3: TGTGCCAGCAGCCCCCCGGGACAGCTTTTGAACACTGAAGCTTTCTTT. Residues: CASSPPGQLLNTEAFF.

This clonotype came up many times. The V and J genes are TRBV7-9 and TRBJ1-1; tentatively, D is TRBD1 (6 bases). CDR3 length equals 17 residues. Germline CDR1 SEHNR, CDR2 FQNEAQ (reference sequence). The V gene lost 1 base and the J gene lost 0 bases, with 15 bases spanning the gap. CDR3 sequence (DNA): TGTGCCAGCAGCTTAGATCCGTGGGACACGATGAACACTGAAGCTTTCTTT. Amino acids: CASSLDPWDTMNTEAFF.

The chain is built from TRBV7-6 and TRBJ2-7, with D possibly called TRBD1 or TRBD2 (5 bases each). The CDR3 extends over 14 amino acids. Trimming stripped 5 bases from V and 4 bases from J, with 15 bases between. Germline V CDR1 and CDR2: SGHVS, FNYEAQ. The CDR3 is CASSPPGQMYEQYF. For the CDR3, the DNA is TGTGCCAGCAGCCCCCCGGGGCAGATGTACGAGCAGTACTTC. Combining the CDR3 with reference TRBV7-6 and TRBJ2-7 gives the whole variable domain GAGVSQSPRYKVTKRGQDVALRCDPISGHVSLYWYRQALGQGPEFLTYFNYEAQQDKSGLPNDRFSAERPEGSISTLTIQRTEQRDSAMYRCASSPPGQMYEQYFGPGTRLTVT.

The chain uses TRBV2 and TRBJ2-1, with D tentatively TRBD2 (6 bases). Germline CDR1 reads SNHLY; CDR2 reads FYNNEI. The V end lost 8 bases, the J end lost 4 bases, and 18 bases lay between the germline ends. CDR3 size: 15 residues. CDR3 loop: CASVIRDSLYNEQFF. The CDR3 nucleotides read TGTGCCAGCGTGATCCGGGACTCTCTATACAATGAGCAGTTCTTC. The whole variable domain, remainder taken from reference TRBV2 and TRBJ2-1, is EPEVTQTPSHQVTQMGQEVILRCVPISNHLYFYWYRQILGQKVEFLVSFYNNEISEKSEIFDDQFSVERPDGSNFTLKIRSTKLEDSAMYFCASVIRDSLYNEQFFGPGTRLTVL.

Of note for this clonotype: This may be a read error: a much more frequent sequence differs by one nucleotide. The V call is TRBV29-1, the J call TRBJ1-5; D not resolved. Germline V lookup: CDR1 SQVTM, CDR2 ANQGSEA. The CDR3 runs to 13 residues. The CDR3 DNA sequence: TGCGGCGTTGAGTTGGGTGGCAATCAGCCCCAGCATTTT. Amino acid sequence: CGVELGGNQPQHF.

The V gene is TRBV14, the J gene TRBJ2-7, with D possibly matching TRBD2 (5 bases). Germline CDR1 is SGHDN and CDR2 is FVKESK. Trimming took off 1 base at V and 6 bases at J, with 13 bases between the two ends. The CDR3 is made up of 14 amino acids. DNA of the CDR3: TGTGCCAGCAGCCAAGTCAGAGCCGCGGGCGAGCAGTACTTC. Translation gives CASSQVRAAGEQYF.

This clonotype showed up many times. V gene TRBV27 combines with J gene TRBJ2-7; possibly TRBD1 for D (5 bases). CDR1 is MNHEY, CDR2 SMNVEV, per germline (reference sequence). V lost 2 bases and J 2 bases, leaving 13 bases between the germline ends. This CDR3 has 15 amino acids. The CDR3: CASSLVGTGAYEQYF. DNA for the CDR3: TGTGCCAGCAGTTTAGTAGGTACAGGAGCCTACGAGCAGTACTTC.

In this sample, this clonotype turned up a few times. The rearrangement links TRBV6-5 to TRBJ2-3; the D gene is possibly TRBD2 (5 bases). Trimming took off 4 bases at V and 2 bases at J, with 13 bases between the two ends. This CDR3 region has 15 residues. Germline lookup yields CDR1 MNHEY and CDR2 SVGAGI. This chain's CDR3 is CASSFGGHLTDTQYF. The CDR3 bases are TGTGCCAGCAGTTTCGGCGGGCACCTCACAGATACGCAGTATTTT.

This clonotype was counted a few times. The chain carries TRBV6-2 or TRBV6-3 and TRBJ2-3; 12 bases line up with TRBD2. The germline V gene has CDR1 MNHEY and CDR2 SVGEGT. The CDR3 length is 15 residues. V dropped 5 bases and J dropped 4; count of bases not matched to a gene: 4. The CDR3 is CASSRTSGIADTQYF. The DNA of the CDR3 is TGTGCCAGCAGTCGGACTAGCGGGATTGCAGATACGCAGTATTTT.

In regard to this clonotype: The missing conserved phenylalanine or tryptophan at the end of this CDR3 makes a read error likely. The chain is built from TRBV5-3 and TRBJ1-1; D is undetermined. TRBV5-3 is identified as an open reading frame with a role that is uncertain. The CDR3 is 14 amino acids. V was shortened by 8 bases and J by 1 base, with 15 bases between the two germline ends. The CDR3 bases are TGTGCCAGCAGCCAAGGAGGCGGGAACACTGAAGCTTTCTTA. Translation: CASSQGGGNTEAFL.

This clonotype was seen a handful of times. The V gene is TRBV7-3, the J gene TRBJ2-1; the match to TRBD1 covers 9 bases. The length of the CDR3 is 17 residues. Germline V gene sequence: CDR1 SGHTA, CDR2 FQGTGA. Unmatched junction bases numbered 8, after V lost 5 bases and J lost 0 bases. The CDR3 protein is CASSLLTGGSSYNEQFF. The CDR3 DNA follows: TGTGCCAGCAGCCTCCTGACAGGGGGGAGCTCCTACAATGAGCAGTTCTTC. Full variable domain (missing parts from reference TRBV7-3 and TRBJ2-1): GAGVSQTPSNKVTEKGKYVELRCDPISGHTALYWYRQSLGQGPEFLIYFQGTGAADDSGLPNDRFFAVRPEGSVSTLKIQRTERGDSAVYLCASSLLTGGSSYNEQFFGPGTRLTVL.

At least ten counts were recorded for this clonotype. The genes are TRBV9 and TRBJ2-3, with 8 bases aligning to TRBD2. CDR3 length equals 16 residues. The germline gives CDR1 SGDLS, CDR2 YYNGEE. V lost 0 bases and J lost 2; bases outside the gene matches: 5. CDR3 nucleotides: TGTGCCAGCAGCGTAGAGGGCGGGAGGATCACAGATACGCAGTATTTT. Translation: CASSVEGGRITDTQYF.